The sample holds a few counts of the clone carrying this T cell receptor beta chain. The CDR3 has 13 amino acids. Germline loops: CDR1 PRHDT, CDR2 FYEKMQ (reference sequence). Trimming took 4 bases from V and 6 from J, leaving 11 bases between them. The sample is drawn from a study of early T cells in non-severe SARS-CoV-2 infection. MiXCR was run by TCRdb on the 5' RACE reads, yielding one entry per CDR3 protein. The table shows about 83,000 distinct CDR3 sequences, with more than 9% occurring only once. The V and J genes are TRBV13 and TRBJ2-3; D gene uncertain. The clonotype was recovered from an adult who was a healthcare worker with PCR-confirmed SARS-CoV-2 infection or an uninfected control (not recorded which). The sequenced sample was whole blood, obtained at baseline. The CDR3 sequence: CASSSQPGDTQYF. Here the CDR3 DNA reads TGTGCCAGCAGCTCACAACCTGGGGATACGCAGTATTTT.